This note documents a single TCR beta chain sequence. The entry originates in a study of T cells expressing NK-cell markers. In the study overall: Seven sequenced donors out of eight were HCMV-seropositive, one seronegative.

A 5'RACE template switching approach incorporating UMIs was used to make TCR beta cDNA. TCRdb re-called the 5' RACE reads and gives one entry per CDR3 protein, without DNA. This sample contains around 550,000 distinct CDR3 sequences. The CDR3 contains 18 residues. Germline loops: CDR1 MDHEN, CDR2 SYDVKM. The TCR was taken from a man aged 18 to 30 in good health. Sequencing was done on a sample of blood T cells: a sorted CD56 or NKG2C T cell subset, CD4+ or CD8+ T cells, or bulk PBMC T cells (not recorded which). V usage is TRBV28 and J usage is TRBJ1-6. The CDR3 here is CASSLPTHIETLNSPLHF.